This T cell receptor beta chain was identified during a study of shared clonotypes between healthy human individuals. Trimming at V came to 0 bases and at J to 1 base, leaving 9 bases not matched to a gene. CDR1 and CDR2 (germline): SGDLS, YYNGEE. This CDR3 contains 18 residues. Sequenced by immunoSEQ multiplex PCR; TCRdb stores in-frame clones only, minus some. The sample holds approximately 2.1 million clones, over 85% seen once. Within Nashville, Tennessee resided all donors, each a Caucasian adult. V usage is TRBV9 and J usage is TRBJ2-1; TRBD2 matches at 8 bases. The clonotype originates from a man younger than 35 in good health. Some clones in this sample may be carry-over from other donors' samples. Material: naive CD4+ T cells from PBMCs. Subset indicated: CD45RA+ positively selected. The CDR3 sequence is CASSVGIRLAQSYNEQFF. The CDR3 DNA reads TGTGCCAGCAGCGTAGGAATCCGACTAGCGCAATCCTACAATGAGCAGTTCTTC.